What follows are 26 T cell receptor beta chains derived from one specimen sequenced in a study of early T cells in non-severe SARS-CoV-2 infection (dated by TCRdb to 2020 to 2023). The library came from 5' RACE. TCRdb shows the sequencer as NextSeq 500. TCRdb reran the public reads through fastp at Q25 and MiXCR, keeping productive beta chains. Under each unique CDR3 protein, matching rows form one entry showing the most common genes and DNA. Present in this sample are tens of thousands of distinct CDR3 sequences, roughly an eighth of which were seen just once. Around a tenth of the sample rests with the top ten. Sequencing used whole blood, obtained at baseline. The receptors stem from an adult who was a healthcare worker with PCR-confirmed SARS-CoV-2 infection or an uninfected control (not recorded which).

This clonotype was observed a single time. The genes are TRBV20-1 and TRBJ2-1, with 9 bases aligning to TRBD2. Unmatched junction bases numbered 5, after V lost 0 bases and J lost 5 bases. The CDR3 totals 15 residues. Germline V CDR1 and CDR2: DFQATT, SNEGSKA (reference sequence). The CDR3 DNA sequence: TGCAGTGCTAGAGATGTAGCGGGAGCAAACAATGAGCAGTTCTTC. Amino acids: CSARDVAGANNEQFF.

Only a few counts were recorded for this clonotype. The chain has TRBV28 and TRBJ1-1; possible D gene TRBD1, 5 bases. CDR1 and CDR2 from the germline V gene are MDHEN and SYDVKM. The CDR3 is 14 residues long. Between the trimmed V and J ends, which lost 7 bases and 5 bases, there was a span of 17 bases. CDR3 sequence (DNA): TGTGCCAGCAAACTGTTTTGGGGGAATACTGAAGCTTTCTTT. Its translation: CASKLFWGNTEAFF.

This clonotype was recorded many times. The chain combines TRBV3-1 with TRBJ1-5, with 9 bases aligning to TRBD1. V was clipped by 3 bases and J by 3 bases; unmatched bases: 9. Germline V gives CDR1 LGHDT, CDR2 YNNKEL (reference sequence). This CDR3 has 17 amino acids. The CDR3 region is CASSHSIGTGINQPQHF. CDR3 nucleotide sequence: TGTGCCAGCAGCCACTCTATAGGGACAGGGATCAATCAGCCCCAGCATTTT.

This clonotype was found a few times. V is TRBV4-1 and J is TRBJ1-1; D is unresolved. Per germline, CDR1 MGHRA and CDR2 YSYEKL. This CDR3 has 12 amino acids. V was clipped by 5 bases and J by 8 bases, with 12 bases between them. This CDR3 is CASSSLSREAFF. The CDR3 nucleotides read TGCGCCAGCAGCTCTCTATCGAGGGAAGCTTTCTTT.

The CDR3 DNA reads as TGTGCCAGCAGCCCTGGACAGGGGGCCTATGAGCAGTTCTTC. Translating gives CASSPGQGAYEQFF. The chain uses TRBV14 and TRBJ2-1; 11 positions agree with TRBD1. This CDR3 has 14 residues. Germline CDR1 reads SGHDN; CDR2 reads FVKESK. J gave up 8 bases and V 4 bases, and 4 bases lay outside the gene matches.

This clonotype was seen only a few times. The chain combines TRBV5-6 with TRBJ1-6; 9 bases are shared with TRBD1. CDR3 length: 14 amino acids. V was clipped by 4 bases and J by 10 bases; unmatched bases: 6. Germline V CDR1 and CDR2: SGHDT, YYEEEE. The CDR3 spells CASSGQGSRSPLHF. CDR3 sequence (DNA): TGTGCCAGCAGCGGACAGGGGTCACGGTCACCCCTCCACTTT.

The sample holds a few counts of this clonotype. This chain connects TRBV7-9 to TRBJ1-1; D not resolved. Trimming removed 3 bases at V and 3 bases at J, with 17 bases between. Germline assignment: CDR1 SEHNR and CDR2 FQNEAQ (reference sequence). The CDR3 has 16 residues. The CDR3 sequence is CASSFHSKGSDTEAFF. In DNA form, the CDR3 reads TGTGCCAGCAGCTTCCATTCAAAGGGATCGGACACTGAAGCTTTCTTT.

In this sample, this clonotype turned up many times. J is TRBJ2-5 and V is TRBV11-2, with 11 bases matching TRBD2. Trimming cost V 1 base and J 2 bases; bases outside gene matches: 9. Germline-derived CDR1 and CDR2 are SGHAT and FQNNGV. The CDR3 contains 18 residues. The CDR3 DNA is TGTGCCAGCAGCTTAGGAGTTCGCACTAGCGGGGGACAAGAGACCCAGTACTTC. Its translation is CASSLGVRTSGGQETQYF.

Turning to this clonotype: The junction does not match germline at one end; this may be a read error. The chain is built from TRBV27 and TRBJ1-5; D remains ambiguous. CDR3 length: 14 amino acids. Germline V lookup: CDR1 MNHEY, CDR2 SMNVEV (reference sequence). The CDR3 is CASSSGSGGQPQHF. CDR3 DNA sequence: TGTGCTAGCAGTTCGGGATCGGGCGGTCAGCCCCAGCATTTT.

This clonotype was seen more than once but under ten times. This chain uses TRBV4-3 with TRBJ2-3; unclear D gene. Germline CDR1 is LGHNA and CDR2 is YSLEER. With 5 bases removed from V and 0 bases from J, the gap between germline ends came to 15 bases. The CDR3 is 16 amino acids. Here the CDR3 DNA reads TGCGCCAGCAGCTCCTCGTCGTACGAGAGCACAGATACGCAGTATTTT. It encodes CASSSSSYESTDTQYF.

This clonotype has more than one count but fewer than ten. The chain is built from TRBV24-1 and TRBJ1-1; D may be TRBD1 (6 bases). V lost 7 bases, J lost 0 bases, and 14 bases lay in between. CDR3 length equals 15 residues. Germline V gene data show CDR1 as KGHDR and CDR2 as SFDVKD. CDR3 DNA: TGTGCCACCAGGAAAACGGACAGCCTGAACACTGAAGCTTTCTTT. Protein product: CATRKTDSLNTEAFF.

V is TRBV9 and J is TRBJ2-5, with D possibly TRBD1 on 6 matching bases. Germline-derived CDR1 and CDR2 are SGDLS and YYNGEE. The ends were cut back, 3 bases at V and 0 bases at J, with 6 bases in the middle. The CDR3 consists of 13 residues. In DNA, the CDR3 is TGTGCCAGCAGCGGGGACAACCAAGAGACCCAGTACTTC. This sequence encodes CASSGDNQETQYF.

This clonotype was observed a few times. This chain uses TRBV2 with TRBJ1-2; no definite D call. Trimming removed 3 bases at V and 8 bases at J, with 16 bases between. CDR1 is SNHLY and CDR2 is FYNNEI in the germline V gene. The CDR3 has 14 amino acids. Here the CDR3 reads CASSERTGVNGYTF. CDR3 bases: TGTGCCAGCAGTGAGAGGACGGGCGTGAACGGCTACACCTTC.

This clonotype was seen only a few times. The chain uses TRBV19 and TRBJ2-2; TRBD1 agrees at 7 bases. CDR1 is LNHDA and CDR2 is SQIVND in the germline V gene (reference sequence). The length of the CDR3 is 14 residues. Trimming took 5 bases from V and 7 from J; bases not matched to a gene: 7. The CDR3 nucleotides read TGTGCCAGTAGTCCAGGACAGGCAGGCGGGGAGCTGTTTTTT. Residues: CASSPGQAGGELFF.

In this sample, this clonotype turned up many times. This chain joins TRBV24-1 and TRBJ2-3, with 9 bases lining up with TRBD2. Losses at the gene ends were 7 bases for V and 5 bases for J; bases not matched to a gene: 3. From germline, CDR1 is KGHDR and CDR2 SFDVKD. The CDR3 covers 13 residues. The CDR3 DNA reads TGTGCCACCAGGCCTAGCGGGAAAGATACGCAGTATTTT. Translated: CATRPSGKDTQYF.

This clonotype showed up just a few times. The chain joins TRBV11-2 to TRBJ2-7; 8 bases fit TRBD1. Germline V gene sequence: CDR1 SGHAT, CDR2 FQNNGV. The CDR3 consists of 11 residues. The V and J ends lost 3 bases and 12 bases, in that order; junction bases with no gene match: 4. In nucleotides, the CDR3 is TGTGCCAGCAGCTTGACAGGGGATCCGTACTTC. Amino acid sequence: CASSLTGDPYF.

This clonotype was seen more than once but under ten times. The J gene is TRBJ2-1, the V gene TRBV7-9; the D is unclear. Germline CDR1 reads SEHNR; CDR2 reads FQNEAQ (reference sequence). The CDR3 spans 15 residues. Trimming took 4 bases from V and 5 from J, leaving 15 bases between them. The CDR3 region is CASSSSDHINNEQFF. In DNA, the CDR3 is TGTGCCAGCAGCTCCAGCGACCACATAAACAATGAGCAGTTCTTC.

The chain couples TRBV4-1 to TRBJ2-7; D remains unclear. The CDR3 sequence is 15 residues long. The V gene lost 7 bases and the J gene lost 2 bases, with 18 bases spanning the gap. Germline-derived CDR1 and CDR2 are MGHRA and YSYEKL. CDR3 in amino acids: CASTPILASPYEQYF. CDR3 bases: TGCGCCAGCACCCCTATCCTGGCAAGTCCCTACGAGCAGTACTTC.

The chain carries TRBV20-1 and TRBJ2-5, with a tentative D call TRBD2 (5 bases). The CDR3 runs to 17 residues. CDR1 is DFQATT, CDR2 SNEGSKA, per germline (reference sequence). The V and J ends lost 0 bases and 5 bases respectively, with 22 bases between them. The CDR3 region is CSARDPFEGRGGETQYF. As DNA, the CDR3 is TGCAGTGCTAGAGATCCTTTTGAGGGCAGAGGTGGGGAGACCCAGTACTTC.

The sample holds many counts of this clonotype. The V and J genes are TRBV7-8 and TRBJ1-1; D not resolved. The germline V gene has CDR1 SGHVS and CDR2 FQNEAQ. Between the trimmed V and J ends, which lost 0 bases and 1 base, there was a span of 6 bases. The CDR3 consists of 14 residues. The chain's CDR3 is CASSLARQNTEAFF. The CDR3 DNA sequence: TGTGCCAGCAGCTTAGCCAGGCAGAACACTGAAGCTTTCTTT.

This clonotype was observed many times. V usage is TRBV29-1 and J usage is TRBJ2-5; 7 nucleotides agree with TRBD1. The CDR3 consists of 12 residues. V shed 4 bases, J shed 2 bases, and the junction held 1 base outside the gene matches. The germline V gene encodes CDR1 SQVTM and CDR2 ANQGSEA. DNA for the CDR3: TGCAGCGTTGCGGGACAGCAAGAGACCCAGTACTTC. Its protein product is CSVAGQQETQYF.

In its sample, this clonotype was seen a few times. The gene calls are TRBV25-1 and TRBJ1-5, with 7 bases lining up with TRBD1. Germline trimming cut 2 bases from V and 4 bases from J; bases unmatched to any gene: 11. CDR3 length equals 17 residues. CDR1 is MGHDK, CDR2 SYGVNS, per germline. The CDR3 sequence: CASSEAGGTAVNQPQHF. CDR3 in DNA: TGTGCCAGCAGTGAAGCGGGAGGGACAGCCGTAAATCAGCCCCAGCATTTT.

The V gene is TRBV4-1, the J gene TRBJ2-7, with D unclear. CDR1 MGHRA and CDR2 YSYEKL come from the germline V gene. V was trimmed by 0 bases and J by 2 bases, leaving 8 bases between them. The CDR3 sequence is 14 residues long. CDR3 protein: CASSQDSGTYEQYF. In DNA, the CDR3 is TGCGCCAGCAGCCAAGATAGTGGCACCTACGAGCAGTACTTC.

The CDR3 DNA follows: TGCAGTGCTAGCGCGGGAAGCTCCTACGAGCAGTACTTC. This translates into CSASAGSSYEQYF. The chain combines TRBV20-1 with TRBJ2-7; possible D gene TRBD2, 6 bases. Germline V gene data show CDR1 as DFQATT and CDR2 as SNEGSKA (reference sequence). This CDR3 comprises 13 residues. Trimming cost V 3 bases and J 0 bases, with 9 bases left between them.

The chain recombines TRBV28 with TRBJ1-2; TRBD1 is a possible D gene (6 bases). V was shortened by 5 bases and J by 8 bases, with 15 bases between the two germline ends. Germline lookup yields CDR1 MDHEN and CDR2 SYDVKM. The CDR3 has 13 residues. The CDR3 here is CASSPQRGHGYTF. The CDR3 region has the DNA TGTGCCAGCAGTCCTCAGCGGGGGCACGGCTACACCTTC.

This chain connects TRBV5-1 to TRBJ2-7; tentative D call: TRBD2 (6 bases). V gave up 6 bases and J gave up 2 bases, with 24 bases separating them. This CDR3 region has 17 residues. CDR1 is SGHRS and CDR2 is YFSETQ in the germline V gene. DNA for the CDR3: TGCGCCAGCACCTGGGGGGATCTTCGTAGAAGCGCCTACGAGCAGTACTTC. Residues: CASTWGDLRRSAYEQYF.